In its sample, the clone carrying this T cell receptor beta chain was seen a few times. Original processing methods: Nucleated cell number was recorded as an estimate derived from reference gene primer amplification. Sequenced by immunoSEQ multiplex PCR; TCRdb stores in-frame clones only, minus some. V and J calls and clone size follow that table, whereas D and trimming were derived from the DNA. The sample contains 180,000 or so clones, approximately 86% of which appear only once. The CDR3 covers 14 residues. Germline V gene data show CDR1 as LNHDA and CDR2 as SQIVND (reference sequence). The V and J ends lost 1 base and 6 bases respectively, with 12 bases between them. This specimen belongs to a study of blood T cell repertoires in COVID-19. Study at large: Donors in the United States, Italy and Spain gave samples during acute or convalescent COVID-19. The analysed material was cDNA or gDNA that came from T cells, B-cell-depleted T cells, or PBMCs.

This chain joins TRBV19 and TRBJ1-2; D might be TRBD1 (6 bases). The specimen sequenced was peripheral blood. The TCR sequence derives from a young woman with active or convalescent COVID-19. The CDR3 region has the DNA TGTGCCAGTAGTATAGTGAACAGGGACAATGGCTACACCTTC. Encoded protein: CASSIVNRDNGYTF.